This T cell receptor (beta chain) was observed in a study of T cell responses to AZD1222 COVID-19 vaccine. Overall study: It was second doses at about 4 or about 12 weeks that were pooled. Broader study findings: Baseline seropositives among AZD1222 recipients totaled only six or seven. CD4 TCRs associated with vaccination spanned spike, dominating at 160-218 and 743-854.

In this sample, this clone turned up a few times. What it recognizes is unknown. Sequencing used immunoSEQ multiplex PCR; TCRdb keeps in-frame clones, though not all of them. The data contain 100,000 to 150,000 clones, roughly 90% of them singletons. The sequence derives from an adult in good health. The sequenced sample was peripheral blood, obtained on day 0 of AZD1222 vaccination.

CDR3 amino acids: CSVADRVGDSNEQFF. The CDR3 DNA reads as TGCAGCGTGGCCGACAGGGTGGGGGATAGTAATGAGCAGTTCTTC. The J gene is TRBJ2-1, the V gene TRBV29-1, with 7 bases fitting TRBD1. The CDR3 extends over 15 amino acids. V was pared by 6 bases and J by 7 bases, with 15 bases of the junction left unmatched. Germline CDR1 reads SQVTM; CDR2 reads ANQGSEA.